The subject of this entry is one T cell receptor (beta chain). Clones were read by immunoSEQ multiplex PCR, and TCRdb kept only the in-frame ones, dropping some. The table shows 400,000 to 550,000 clones, with approximately 90% occurring only once. CDR1 MNHEY and CDR2 SMNVEV come from the germline V gene (reference sequence). This CDR3 has 18 amino acids. V trimming: 0 bases; J trimming: 4 bases; junction bases outside the gene matches: 12. The data stem from a study of blood T cell repertoires in COVID-19. The TCR was taken from a woman under 30 with acute COVID-19. Sequenced input: PBMCs or T cells enriched from blood (not recorded which). The chain combines TRBV27 with TRBJ2-1; 7 bases agree with TRBD2. The CDR3 bases are TGTGCCAGCAGTTTATCGGAGCTGGGGCTAGCGGAGTACAATGAGCAGTTCTTC. As protein: CASSLSELGLAEYNEQFF.